This TCR beta chain was recorded in a study of beta chain features in type 1 diabetes. The V gene lost 1 base and the J gene lost 13 bases, with 15 bases spanning the gap. The CDR3 is 13 residues long. CDR1 and CDR2 (germline): SGHDN, FVKESK. This clone was counted only a few times. Antigen: not known. Whole-study results and caveats: Among patients with Type 1 diabetes, TCRB CDR3s were moderately but significantly shorter in every one of the four CD4+ subsets. Patients with type 1 diabetes showed fewer VDJ junction insertions and more deletions. A PCR bias possibly favoring shorter templates would apply equally to patients and controls. Since sequencing was performed on cDNA, cells with high TCR expression could be over-represented.

The authors reverse transcribed all of the isolated RNA, so sequencing captured expressed TCRB transcripts. Clones were read by immunoSEQ multiplex PCR, and TCRdb kept only the in-frame ones, dropping some. The repertoire has around 690,000 clones, around 12% of them found once; the top ten carry more than 0.1%. Sequenced material: naive CD4+ T cells from blood. The rearrangement links TRBV14 to TRBJ2-3; D gene ambiguous. The TCR originated in a man aged 30 to 45 with type 1 diabetes. CDR3 bases: TGTGCCAGCAGCCAAGGGTGGGCTTCGGTGGAGTATTTT. This gives the protein CASSQGWASVEYF.